A single sample is the source of the 18 T cell receptor beta chains below, sequenced in a study of early T cells in non-severe SARS-CoV-2 infection. TCRdb independently ran MiXCR on the 5' RACE reads; one entry per CDR3 protein. The data contain roughly 72,000 distinct CDR3 sequences, roughly 13% of them singletons. Sequencing was carried out using whole blood. These receptors originate from an adult who was a healthcare worker with PCR-confirmed SARS-CoV-2 infection or an uninfected control (not recorded which).

The chain uses TRBV5-4 and TRBJ2-7; D could derive from TRBD1 or TRBD2 (5 bases each). The CDR3 loop spans 15 amino acids. Between the trimmed V and J ends, which lost 0 bases and 4 bases, there was a span of 14 bases. Germline lookup yields CDR1 SGHNT and CDR2 YYREEE (reference sequence). CDR3 DNA sequence: TGTGCCAGCAGCTTGGAATGGGACGGGCAATACGAGCAGTACTTC. This translates into CASSLEWDGQYEQYF.

Ten or more counts support this clonotype. The gene calls are TRBV29-1 and TRBJ2-2; D ambiguous. CDR3 length: 14 residues. Trimming left V 7 bases short and J 5 bases short, with 17 bases between. Germline CDR1 is SQVTM and CDR2 is ANQGSEA. The CDR3 loop is CSGEDPKRTGELFF. In DNA form, the CDR3 reads TGCAGCGGCGAGGATCCTAAAAGGACCGGGGAGCTGTTTTTT.

V usage is TRBV5-6 and J usage is TRBJ2-7; D is unresolved. V lost 2 bases to trimming and J lost 6 bases, with 9 bases between them. Germline V gene lookup returns CDR1 SGHDT and CDR2 YYEEEE. The CDR3 totals 12 residues. As DNA, the CDR3 is TGTGCCAGCAGCTTCGGGCGGTCCGAGCAGTACTTC. It encodes CASSFGRSEQYF.

This clonotype was seen only a few times. This chain connects TRBV11-2 to TRBJ2-7; TRBD1 aligns across 8 bases. CDR1 and CDR2 (germline): SGHAT, FQNNGV. The CDR3 runs to 14 residues. V lost 7 bases, J lost 5 bases, and 10 bases stayed unmatched. CDR3 nucleotide sequence: TGTGCCAGCACCACGACCCAGGGGGCGGACGAGCAGTACTTC. Protein sequence: CASTTTQGADEQYF. The variable domain in full, with the rest retrieved from reference TRBV11-2 and TRBJ2-7, is EAGVAQSPRYKIIEKRQSVAFWCNPISGHATLYWYQQILGQGPKLLIQFQNNGVVDDSQLPKDRFSAERLKGVDSTLKIQPAKLEDSAVYLCASTTTQGADEQYFGPGTRLTVT.

The chain couples TRBV12-3 or TRBV12-4 to TRBJ1-5, with D possibly TRBD1 on 5 matching bases. Trimming cost V 3 bases and J 5 bases, with 11 bases left between them. The CDR3 is 14 residues long. This CDR3 reads CASSFRTTDQPQHF. In DNA form, the CDR3 reads TGTGCCAGCAGTTTTCGGACAACTGATCAGCCCCAGCATTTT.

The chain is built from TRBV6-2 or TRBV6-3 and TRBJ1-2; no reliable D call. Germline CDR1 is MNHEY and CDR2 is SVGEGT. CDR3 length equals 13 residues. Between the trimmed V and J ends, which lost 6 bases and 6 bases, there was a span of 14 bases. DNA for the CDR3: TGTGCCAGCAGCTCCGGTATTCGCAATGGCTACACCTTC. This gives the protein CASSSGIRNGYTF.

The CDR3 region is CASQWDSGNTIYF. For the CDR3, the DNA is TGTGCCTCCCAGTGGGACTCTGGAAACACCATATATTTT. This rearrangement joins TRBV25-1 to TRBJ1-3; D is ambiguous. V was pared by 11 bases and J by 0 bases, with 11 bases between. The CDR3 sequence is 13 residues long. Germline lookup yields CDR1 MGHDK and CDR2 SYGVNS.

The chain uses TRBV20-1 and TRBJ2-1; D unclear. The germline V gene encodes CDR1 DFQATT and CDR2 SNEGSKA (reference sequence). V was pared by 1 base and J by 1 base, with 11 bases between. CDR3 length: 15 residues. The CDR3 nucleotides are TGCAGTGCTAGAGTCCCTCTAGTGTCCTACAATGAGCAGTTCTTC. It specifies CSARVPLVSYNEQFF.

This chain connects TRBV7-9 to TRBJ2-1; TRBD2 might be the D (6 bases). The germline gives CDR1 SEHNR, CDR2 FQNEAQ (reference sequence). Trimming stripped 3 bases from V and 8 bases from J, with 14 bases between. This CDR3 has 14 residues. Written as DNA, the CDR3 is TGTGCCAGCAGCTTCATCGGGAGCCCCCATGAGCAGTTCTTC. Translated: CASSFIGSPHEQFF. The variable domain in full, with the rest retrieved from reference TRBV7-9 and TRBJ2-1, is DTGVSQNPRHKITKRGQNVTFRCDPISEHNRLYWYRQTLGQGPEFLTYFQNEAQLEKSRLLSDRFSAERPKGSFSTLEIQRTEQGDSAMYLCASSFIGSPHEQFFGPGTRLTVL.

This clonotype has more than one count but fewer than ten. The chain is built from TRBV7-6 and TRBJ2-1, with D perhaps TRBD2 (5 bases). V was pared by 1 base and J by 2 bases, with 9 bases between. This CDR3 comprises 15 residues. Germline assignment: CDR1 SGHVS and CDR2 FNYEAQ. The CDR3 nucleotides read TGTGCCAGCAGCTTAGTTGCGGGCCCCTACAATGAGCAGTTCTTC. Its protein is CASSLVAGPYNEQFF. The whole variable domain, remainder taken from reference TRBV7-6 and TRBJ2-1, is GAGVSQSPRYKVTKRGQDVALRCDPISGHVSLYWYRQALGQGPEFLTYFNYEAQQDKSGLPNDRFSAERPEGSISTLTIQRTEQRDSAMYRCASSLVAGPYNEQFFGPGTRLTVL.

In its sample, this clonotype was seen many times. The junction differs from germline at one of its ends, possibly a read error. The CDR3 sequence is CSVEAWGGF. DNA of the CDR3: TGCAGCGTTGAAGCCTGGGGGGGCTTC. The chain uses TRBV29-1 and TRBJ2-1, with 7 bases identical to TRBD2. The V gene's germline CDR1 is SQVTM and CDR2 ANQGSEA. CDR3 size: 9 residues.

This chain links TRBV28 with TRBJ1-5; TRBD1 agrees at 8 bases. The CDR3 loop spans 15 amino acids. Germline V lookup: CDR1 MDHEN, CDR2 SYDVKM. V dropped 6 bases and J dropped 5; count of bases not matched to a gene: 9. DNA for the CDR3: TGTGCCAGCAGCGAGGACAGGGACGTAGATCAGCCCCAGCATTTT. This gives the protein CASSEDRDVDQPQHF.

Ten or more counts support this clonotype. The chain couples TRBV6-6 to TRBJ1-2; D call uncertain. The CDR3 contains 13 residues. In germline, CDR1 is MNHNY, CDR2 SVGAGI (reference sequence). The V end was cut by 7 bases, the J end by 3 bases, with 12 bases between. CDR3 loop: CASKVSVDYGYTF. For the CDR3, the DNA is TGTGCCAGCAAGGTTTCGGTCGACTATGGCTACACCTTC.

This clonotype has more than one count but fewer than ten. The gene calls are TRBV18 and TRBJ2-7, with 14 bases lining up with TRBD2. Germline values: CDR1 KGHSH, CDR2 LQKENI. The CDR3 runs to 15 residues. V lost 4 bases and J lost 4; bases outside the gene matches: 3. The CDR3 coding sequence is TGTGCCAGCTCACTCGGGACTAGCGGGAGTTACGAGCAGTACTTC. It encodes CASSLGTSGSYEQYF.

In regard to this clonotype: A read error may produce the germline difference seen at one junction end. The chain uses TRBV28 and TRBJ2-7; 9 bases match TRBD2. The V gene's germline CDR1 is MDHEN and CDR2 SYDVKM. This CDR3 region has 14 residues. The chain's CDR3 is CAGSQASGDYEQYF. The DNA for the CDR3 is TGTGCCGGCAGCCAAGCTAGCGGGGACTACGAGCAGTACTTC.

The chain uses TRBV11-2 and TRBJ1-2, with D possibly matching TRBD1 (5 bases). With 5 bases removed from V and 6 bases from J, the gap between germline ends came to 16 bases. The CDR3 length is 14 residues. CDR1 and CDR2 from the germline V gene are SGHAT and FQNNGV. The CDR3 region is CASSLQTGEDGYTF. In DNA, the CDR3 is TGTGCCAGCAGCCTTCAAACGGGGGAAGATGGCTACACCTTC.

In the case of this clonotype: The junction does not match germline at one end; this may be a read error. The rearrangement joins TRBV2 to TRBJ1-1, with D maybe TRBD1 (6 bases). Germline values: CDR1 SNHLY, CDR2 FYNNEI. The CDR3 sequence is 13 residues long. The chain's CDR3 is CASPGHMNTETFF. The CDR3 DNA follows: TGTGCCAGTCCGGGACACATGAACACTGAAACTTTCTTT.

This clonotype was recorded many times. The chain has TRBV6-6 and TRBJ2-7, with D possibly called TRBD1 or TRBD2 (5 bases each). The V gene's germline CDR1 is MNHNY and CDR2 SVGAGI (reference sequence). The CDR3 sequence is 13 residues long. V gave up 7 bases and J gave up 9 bases, with 19 bases separating them. The CDR3 reads CASTTGDLRGQYF. CDR3 DNA sequence: TGTGCCAGCACCACCGGGGACCTACGAGGGCAGTACTTC.